Sequencing of this TCR beta chain was carried out in a study of T cells in Graves' hyperthyroidism and ophthalmopathy. Trimming cost V 5 bases and J 5 bases, with 12 bases left between them. The CDR3 contains 13 residues. The germline V gene has CDR1 SGHTA and CDR2 FQGNSA. As concerns this clonotype: What it binds is not known.

Study-level points and caveats: Ophthalmopathy, which appeared later, was predicted by the model a median about 6 months before onset.

Clinicians diagnosed patients from clinical symptoms, serum thyroxine and TRAb, thyroid ultrasound and orbital computed tomography. Amplification yielded TCR beta CDR3 regions, with RNA transcripts as the source. First-round RT-PCR targeting the TCR CDR3 was performed with the HTBI primer set. A single record per CDR3 protein comes from TCRdb applying MiXCR to the multiplex PCR reads. The profile shows about 570,000 distinct CDR3 sequences, 46% of them singletons. This receptor was taken from an adult woman with Graves' disease, either hyperthyroidism or ophthalmopathy (not recorded which). The sequenced material came from peripheral blood or thyroid tissue (not recorded which). The genes are TRBV7-2 and TRBJ2-5; D unresolved. The CDR3, as DNA: TGTGCCAGCAGCGAAGAGTTATGGGAGACCCAGTACTTC. This encodes CASSEELWETQYF. The whole variable domain, remainder taken from reference TRBV7-2 and TRBJ2-5, is GAGVSQSPSNKVTEKGKDVELRCDPISGHTALYWYRQSLGQGLEFLIYFQGNSAPDKSGLPSDRFSAERTGGSVSTLTIQRTQQEDSAVYLCASSEELWETQYFGPGTRLLVL.